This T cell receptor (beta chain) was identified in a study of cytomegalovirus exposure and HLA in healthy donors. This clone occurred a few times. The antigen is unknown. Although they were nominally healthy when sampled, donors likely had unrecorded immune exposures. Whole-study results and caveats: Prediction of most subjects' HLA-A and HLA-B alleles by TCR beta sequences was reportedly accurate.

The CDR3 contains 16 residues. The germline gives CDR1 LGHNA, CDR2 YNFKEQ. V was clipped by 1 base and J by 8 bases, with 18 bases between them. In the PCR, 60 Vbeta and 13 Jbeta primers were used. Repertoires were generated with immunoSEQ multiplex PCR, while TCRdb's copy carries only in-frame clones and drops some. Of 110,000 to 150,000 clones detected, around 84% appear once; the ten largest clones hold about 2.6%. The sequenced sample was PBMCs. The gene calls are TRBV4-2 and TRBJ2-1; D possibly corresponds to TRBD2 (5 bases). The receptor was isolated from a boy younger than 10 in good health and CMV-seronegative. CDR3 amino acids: CASSQALGAPQYEQFF. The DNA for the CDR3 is TGTGCCAGCAGCCAAGCCTTGGGAGCCCCACAATATGAGCAGTTCTTC.